This T cell receptor beta chain was recorded in a study of cytotoxic CD8 clonotypes in ibrutinib-treated CLL. Study-level background: Samples showed on average around 260,000 productive templates and approximately 94,000 productive rearrangements.

CDR3 length equals 17 residues. V was pared by 0 bases and J by 2 bases, with 4 bases of the junction left unmatched. In germline, CDR1 is SGHRS, CDR2 YFSETQ. Clones were read by immunoSEQ multiplex PCR, and TCRdb kept only the in-frame ones, dropping some. The repertoire includes around 150,000 clones, 70% to 90% of them detected once, and 6% to 9.5% sits in the top ten. The genes are TRBV5-1 and TRBJ2-1, with TRBD2 identical over 11 bases. The sequences come from PBMCs, collected after 36 months of ibrutinib treatment. The TCR comes from a human donor with chronic lymphocytic leukemia. CDR3 nucleotide sequence: TGCGCCAGCAGCTTGGTGCTAGCGGGAGGACCCTACAATGAGCAGTTCTTC. This sequence encodes CASSLVLAGGPYNEQFF.